The 26 T cell receptor beta chains reported below all come from one sample, sequenced in a study of regulatory T cells in long-lasting Graves disease. Time point: newly diagnosed GD, antithyroid drugs for less than 3 months. With RNA extracted from PBMCs as input, the TCR library was made. Construction of TCR beta libraries relied on iRepertoire HTBI primers and on Arm-PCR targeting CDR3 regions. MiXCR, run by TCRdb on the multiplex PCR reads, gives a single entry per CDR3 protein. Of fewer than 350,000 distinct CDR3 sequences listed, under 20% are singletons. Sequencing used peripheral blood mononuclear cells (PBMCs), obtained at new diagnosis, from a patient treated with antithyroid drugs. The receptors were sampled from a female donor with Graves disease.

This clonotype occurred a few times. This sequence joins TRBV15 and TRBJ2-7; the D is unclear. The germline V gene encodes CDR1 LNHNV and CDR2 YYDKDF (reference sequence). The V and J ends lost 3 bases and 4 bases respectively, with 10 bases between them. The CDR3 contains 13 residues. Written as DNA, the CDR3 is TGTGCCACCAGCAGGGTTTCGGGTTACGAGCAGTACTTC. It yields the protein CATSRVSGYEQYF.

This clonotype was seen many times. The V and J genes are TRBV6-1 and TRBJ2-2; D unresolved. Trimming stripped 9 bases from V and 0 bases from J, with 11 bases between. Germline V gene lookup returns CDR1 MNHNS and CDR2 SASEGT. The CDR3 runs to 14 residues. The CDR3 DNA is TGTGCCAGTCATACCCTAGCGAACACCGGGGAGCTGTTTTTT. Translating gives CASHTLANTGELFF.

This clonotype was seen ten or more times. The rearrangement uses TRBV11-3 and TRBJ1-2; TRBD1 aligns across 7 bases. Trimming removed 5 bases from V and 3 bases from J; junction bases left unmatched: 9. This CDR3 has 15 residues. The germline gives CDR1 SGHNT, CDR2 YENEEA. The DNA of the CDR3 is TGTGCCAGCAGCCCCCGACAGGGAGAAGACTATGGCTACACCTTC. This gives the protein CASSPRQGEDYGYTF.

The chain carries TRBV24-1 and TRBJ2-2; TRBD2 might be the D (6 bases). Germline V CDR1 and CDR2: KGHDR, SFDVKD. There are 13 residues in the CDR3. Trimming removed 6 bases from V and 3 bases from J, with 7 bases in between. The CDR3 sequence is CATSRLDTGELFF. CDR3 nucleotides: TGTGCCACCAGTAGACTAGACACCGGGGAGCTGTTTTTT.

The chain carries TRBV28 and TRBJ2-6; unclear D gene. The V gene lost 8 bases and the J gene lost 3 bases, with 14 bases spanning the gap. The germline gives CDR1 MDHEN, CDR2 SYDVKM. CDR3 length: 15 amino acids. CDR3 sequence reads: CASGFSLGGANVLTF. For the CDR3, the DNA is TGTGCCAGCGGGTTCAGTTTAGGTGGGGCCAACGTCCTGACTTTC. Looking up the rest from reference TRBV28 and TRBJ2-6 gives the full variable domain: DVKVTQSSRYLVKRTGEKVFLECVQDMDHENMFWYRQDPGLGLRLIYFSYDVKMKEKGDIPEGYSVSREKKERFSLILESASTNQTSMYLCASGFSLGGANVLTFGAGSRLTVL.

The CDR3 spells CASSEGRPPGNTIYF. The CDR3 DNA sequence: TGTGCCAGCAGTGAGGGCAGGCCTCCTGGAAACACCATATATTTT. The chain recombines TRBV25-1 with TRBJ1-3, with no clear D. The CDR3 sequence is 15 residues long. Trimming removed 3 bases from V and 2 bases from J, with 11 bases in between. The germline V gene encodes CDR1 MGHDK and CDR2 SYGVNS.

This clonotype has ten or more counts. J is TRBJ2-1 and V is TRBV12-3 or TRBV12-4, with a weak D call TRBD1 (6 bases). The V gene lost 9 bases and the J gene lost 2 bases, with 17 bases spanning the gap. The CDR3 has 15 amino acids. The CDR3 DNA is TGTGCCAGGGGAAAGGACAGCCATACCTACAATGAGCAGTTCTTC. This translates into CARGKDSHTYNEQFF.

This clonotype was found many times. This chain links TRBV7-9 with TRBJ2-7; TRBD2 is a possible D gene (6 bases). The CDR3 consists of 15 residues. V lost 5 bases and J 3 bases, leaving 17 bases between the germline ends. The V gene's germline CDR1 is SEHNR and CDR2 FQNEAQ (reference sequence). For the CDR3, the DNA is TGTGCCAGCAGCCCGGCGGGGCCAGCCGACTACGAGCAGTACTTC. Amino acids: CASSPAGPADYEQYF.

In its sample, this clonotype was seen many times. The J gene is TRBJ1-1, the V gene TRBV27; unclear D gene. The germline gives CDR1 MNHEY, CDR2 SMNVEV (reference sequence). V lost 0 bases and J lost 1, with 6 bases in between. The CDR3 has 14 amino acids. This CDR3 reads CASSLSSANTEAFF. In DNA form, the CDR3 reads TGTGCCAGCAGTTTATCGTCGGCGAACACTGAAGCTTTCTTT.

This clonotype showed up many times. The chain carries TRBV11-2 and TRBJ2-5, with D maybe TRBD2 (7 bases). The CDR3 loop spans 16 amino acids. V gave up 1 base and J gave up 7 bases, with 19 bases separating them. Per the germline V gene, CDR1 is SGHAT and CDR2 is FQNNGV. This chain's CDR3 is CASSLGPSGGGGTQYF. The DNA of the CDR3 is TGTGCCAGCAGCTTAGGCCCTAGCGGAGGGGGGGGGACCCAGTACTTC.

This clonotype was seen at least ten times. Only one base separates this from a far larger clonotype, so it likely reflects a read error. The chain carries TRBV9 and TRBJ2-7, with 7 bases fitting TRBD1. CDR1 and CDR2 from the germline V gene are SGDLS and YYNGEE. The CDR3 loop spans 15 amino acids. Trimming removed 3 bases from V and 7 bases from J; junction bases left unmatched: 13. The DNA of the CDR3 is TGTGCCAGCAGCGGACAGGGCGAAGGATACAATGAGCAGTACTTC. Amino acid sequence: CASSGQGEGYNEQYF.

Only a few counts were recorded for this clonotype. Its ends do not fully match the called genes, so a read error is possible. This sequence joins TRBV9 and TRBJ2-2, with D possibly matching TRBD1 (6 bases). CDR1 is SGDLS, CDR2 YYNGEE, per germline. This CDR3 comprises 16 residues. The CDR3: CASSLGDKTGTGELLF. The CDR3 nucleotides read TGTGCCAGCAGCCTAGGGGACAAAACTGGCACCGGGGAGCTGCTTTTT.

Regarding this clonotype: A much larger clone lies a single base off, so this may be a read error. The genes are TRBV20-1 and TRBJ2-5, with 8 bases that match TRBD1. With the DNA end fitting TRBJ2-1 better, the J assignment may be wrong. Germline CDR1 is DFQATT and CDR2 is SNEGSKA (reference sequence). CDR3 size: 13 residues. The CDR3, as DNA: TGCAGTGCTAGGGCAGGGGGCAGGGACGAGCAGTTCTTC. It is translated as CSARAGGRDEQFF.

This clonotype has a count of ten or more. The CDR3 nucleotides are TGTGCCAGCAGACCCGTGGGCGGTAACTATGGCTACACCTTC. Translating gives CASRPVGGNYGYTF. The gene calls are TRBV12-3 or TRBV12-4 and TRBJ1-2, with D uncertain. The CDR3 has 14 amino acids. Trimming removed 6 bases from V and 1 base from J, with 12 bases in between.

The J gene is TRBJ2-7, the V gene TRBV30, with a possible D match to TRBD2 (6 bases). V was pared by 0 bases and J by 6 bases, with 15 bases between. Germline V gives CDR1 GTSNPN, CDR2 SVGIG (reference sequence). The CDR3 has 14 amino acids. This CDR3 is CAWSVGRELPEQYF. CDR3 in DNA: TGTGCCTGGAGTGTGGGTCGGGAGCTTCCCGAGCAGTACTTC.

Ten or more counts support this clonotype. V and J are TRBV7-9 and TRBJ1-2; D is uncertain. This CDR3 region has 16 residues. Germline assignment: CDR1 SEHNR and CDR2 FQNEAQ (reference sequence). With 0 bases removed from V and 6 bases from J, the gap between germline ends came to 17 bases. The CDR3 DNA sequence: TGTGCCAGCAGCTTAGCATCGCCCGCTCTTCGAAATGGCTACACCTTC. This gives the protein CASSLASPALRNGYTF.

This clonotype was observed at least ten times. J is TRBJ2-2 and V is TRBV6-1; 8 bases line up with TRBD2. J gave up 5 bases and V 6 bases, and 11 bases lay outside the gene matches. The CDR3 covers 16 residues. The germline V gene encodes CDR1 MNHNS and CDR2 SASEGT. The CDR3 bases are TGTGCCAGCAGAATCCGGGGGGGGAGTGGGACCGGGGAGCTGTTTTTT. It codes for CASRIRGGSGTGELFF.

This clonotype appeared many times. The rearrangement joins TRBV10-3 to TRBJ2-7; 10 nucleotides agree with TRBD1. The CDR3 is made up of 15 amino acids. J was trimmed by 0 bases and V by 3 bases; bases with no gene match: 2. Germline CDR1 is ENHRY and CDR2 is SYGVKD. The CDR3 nucleotides read TGTGCCATCAGTGACGGGACAGGGGCCTCCTACGAGCAGTACTTC. As protein: CAISDGTGASYEQYF.

This clonotype was counted ten times or more. CDR3 bases: TGTGCCACCAGTGATTTGCGGTCCCCGGCCGATACGCAGTATTTT. Translating it yields CATSDLRSPADTQYF. V usage is TRBV24-1 and J usage is TRBJ2-3; D is uncertain. This CDR3 has 15 residues. Germline-derived CDR1 and CDR2 are KGHDR and SFDVKD. V shed 0 bases and J shed 6 bases, with 12 bases lying between them.

This chain joins TRBV6-1 and TRBJ1-1; D not resolved. This CDR3 is 13 amino acids long. Trimming cost V 3 bases and J 5 bases, with 10 bases left between them. From germline, CDR1 is MNHNS and CDR2 SASEGT. CDR3 sequence: CASSDLGDTEAFF. The CDR3 nucleotides read TGTGCCAGCAGTGACCTCGGCGATACTGAAGCTTTCTTT.

This clonotype was seen once. The DNA of the CDR3 is TGTGCCAGCGGCTTGACAGAGAACACTGAAGCTTTCTTT. It specifies CASGLTENTEAFF. This chain uses TRBV6-1 with TRBJ1-1, with D perhaps matching TRBD1 (5 bases). Germline V gene data show CDR1 as MNHNS and CDR2 as SASEGT. Trimming removed 8 bases from V and 1 base from J, with 11 bases in between. The CDR3 has 13 amino acids.

This clonotype has at least ten counts. The rearrangement uses TRBV3-1 and TRBJ2-6; no reliable D call. Germline values: CDR1 LGHDT, CDR2 YNNKEL (reference sequence). Trimming stripped 4 bases from V and 2 bases from J, with 9 bases between. The CDR3 loop spans 15 amino acids. Here the CDR3 DNA reads TGTGCCAGCAGCCGGCAGACAACTGGGGCCAACGTCCTGACTTTC. It yields the protein CASSRQTTGANVLTF.

The chain links TRBV10-2 to TRBJ1-5, with TRBD1 matching over 7 bases. The CDR3 covers 12 residues. Germline values: CDR1 WSHSY, CDR2 SAAADI. V gave up 8 bases and J gave up 9 bases; unmatched junction bases: 7. This CDR3 is CASRDSLGPQHF. The CDR3 DNA follows: TGCGCCAGCCGGGACAGCCTGGGGCCCCAGCATTTT.

This clonotype was detected many times. The J gene is TRBJ2-7, the V gene TRBV12-3 or TRBV12-4; tentatively, D is TRBD2 (6 bases). The CDR3 contains 14 residues. Trimming took 3 bases from V and 4 from J, leaving 13 bases between them. CDR3 sequence (DNA): TGTGCCAGCAGTTTTACCGCGACTAGTTACGAGCAGTACTTC. It yields the protein CASSFTATSYEQYF.

This clonotype has at least ten counts. The chain recombines TRBV6-1 with TRBJ2-7, with D perhaps matching TRBD1 (6 bases). CDR1 is MNHNS and CDR2 is SASEGT in the germline V gene. The CDR3 loop spans 11 amino acids. V was trimmed by 8 bases and J by 5 bases, leaving 10 bases between them. The CDR3 sequence: CASSGVHEQYF. For the CDR3, the DNA is TGTGCCAGCTCAGGGGTCCACGAGCAGTACTTC.

This clonotype has a handful of counts. CDR3 DNA: TGTGCCAGCAGCGCCGGAGAAGAGACCCAGTACTTC. It encodes CASSAGEETQYF. The genes are TRBV9 and TRBJ2-5; D gene ambiguous. The CDR3 runs 12 residues. The V end lost 3 bases, the J end lost 3 bases, and 6 bases lay between the germline ends. The germline gives CDR1 SGDLS, CDR2 YYNGEE.